This T cell receptor beta chain emerged from a study of neoadjuvant anti-PD-1 for oral cavity cancer (dated by TCRdb to about 2021). As for the study more broadly: Before undergoing curative-intent surgical resection, most patients got three to four biweekly nivolumab doses at 3 mg/kg. A fourth nivolumab dose was given around day 43 to patients without progression, and definitive surgical resection was performed in those patients on days 50-56. Under RECIST 1.1, a patient counted as a responder if showing complete response, partial response or stable disease, and as a non-responder if showing progression. There were 12 patients in the parent correlative cohort, and the response rate was about 36%.

Turning to this clone: It lacks a known antigen. No base quality information exists; no much larger clone differs at one position.

Reading from cysteine to phenylalanine, the CDR3 counts 11 amino acids. CDR3 DNA is the only sequence kept; it has 33 bases, read in frame from the first base. From the germline V gene (reference sequence), CDR1 is MNHNY and CDR2 is SVGAGI. At the junction V is shortened by 5 bases and J by 8 bases, with 7 bases in between. The sample's time point label is to be understood as: before neoadjuvant nivolumab. None of the patients had received prior systemic or radiation treatment, and all were newly diagnosed with stage II-IVA oral cavity squamous cell carcinoma. The cohort was composed of patients with HPV-negative, locally advanced oral cavity squamous cell carcinoma. Peripheral blood mononuclear cells were analyzed directly, without maintenance or expansion in culture. Samples were obtained from a longitudinal correlative study of a single-arm phase II trial of neoadjuvant nivolumab in oral cavity squamous cell carcinoma. Genomic DNA-based TCRbeta sequencing was performed on subject-matched pre- and post-treatment PBMCs and tumors from three responders and three non-responders. Peripheral blood mononuclear cells were collected before nivolumab treatment and were collected again after treatment, at the time of surgery. Genomic DNA was isolated from PBMCs using the Maxwell RSC DNA from Cells kit.

Beyond this particular receptor, the publication reports: After neoadjuvant nivolumab, T cell clonality (Gini index) in PBMCs was significantly higher in non-responders than in responders. Only a few patients per response group were included in the TCR analyses, and the authors called for validation in larger cohorts. Higher pretreatment blood Treg/Th17 ratios correlated with both higher pretreatment blood TCRbeta clonality and lower post-treatment tumor TCRbeta clonality.

For deep sequencing, PBMC libraries mostly used approximately 500 ng of input genomic DNA, with six replicates for each sample. TCRbeta libraries were prepared with the immunoSEQ hsTCRbeta kit according to the manufacturer's instructions. The finished libraries were brought together in one pool at approximately 3 nM, which was then read using an Illumina NovaSeq 6000 S4 flow cell. From the authors' description of their analysis: The immunoSEQ Analyzer handled quality control and preprocessing of the raw data. The analysis was limited to productive rearrangements, and each clonotype was defined by a unique CDR3 amino acid sequence. Repertoire clonality was estimated as the Gini-Simpson index, computed with the R package tcR. Student's t test was used to compare Gini indices, while Pearson correlation assessed associations with tumor size change. TCRdb's version of the immuneACCESS table is confined to in-frame rearrangements and falls short of the full clone set. An unresolved V gene accounts for under half of the shortfall where checked; the remainder is of unknown origin. V, J and clone size were drawn from that table, and D and trimming were deduced from the DNA. This sample comprises just over 14,000 clones, 65% to 80% of them detected only once. The leading ten clones occupy 2.5% to 3% of the sample.

This sequence uses TRBV6-6 and TRBJ2-1; TRBD2 is perhaps the D gene, given 5 matching bases. The sample in question was PBMCs, obtained before nivolumab (anti-PD-1) treatment. The clonotype comes from a person between 40 and 80 years old with oral cavity squamous cell carcinoma. The CDR3 amino acid sequence is: CASSPSHEQFF. The sequence in DNA is TGTGCCAGCAGTCCTAGCCATGAGCAGTTCTTC.